The 24 T cell receptor beta chains presented below share a single source sample, sequenced in a study of identical twins. One entry per CDR3 protein results from TCRdb running MiXCR on the 5' RACE reads. Of some 1,700,000 distinct CDR3 sequences in the sample, 32% were seen once. Specimen: cord blood. The receptors were sampled from a newborn girl in good health.

This clonotype occurred a few times. The rearrangement uses TRBV14 and TRBJ2-4; a possible D gene is TRBD1 (5 bases). Trimming shortened V by 0 bases and J by 0 bases, and 12 bases separated the two germline ends. Germline V CDR1 and CDR2: SGHDN, FVKESK. This CDR3 region has 17 residues. This CDR3 is CASSQDRGRLAKNIQYF. The CDR3 region has the DNA TGTGCCAGCAGCCAAGATAGGGGCAGGCTAGCCAAAAACATTCAGTACTTC. The full variable domain, rest sourced from reference TRBV14 and TRBJ2-4, is EAGVTQFPSHSVIEKGQTVTLRCDPISGHDNLYWYRRVMGKEIKFLLHFVKESKQDESGMPNNRFLAERTGGTYSTLKVQPAELEDSGVYFCASSQDRGRLAKNIQYFGAGTRLSVL.

This clonotype was picked up a small number of times. The V gene is TRBV27, the J gene TRBJ1-2; a possible D gene is TRBD1 (6 bases). CDR1 and CDR2 from the germline V gene are MNHEY and SMNVEV (reference sequence). CDR3 length equals 14 residues. The V end lost 6 bases, the J end lost 1 base, and 12 bases lay between the germline ends. CDR3 sequence reads: CASSSGQFNYGYTF. CDR3 DNA: TGTGCCAGCAGCTCCGGACAGTTTAACTATGGCTACACCTTC.

This rearrangement joins TRBV27 to TRBJ1-2; possible D gene TRBD1, 5 bases. This CDR3 has 16 amino acids. The ends were cut back, 0 bases at V and 8 bases at J, with 19 bases in the middle. CDR1 is MNHEY, CDR2 SMNVEV, per germline (reference sequence). CDR3 residues: CASSLSRQLRQGGYTF. CDR3 DNA sequence: TGTGCCAGCAGTTTATCTAGACAGTTGAGGCAAGGGGGCTACACCTTC.

This clonotype was detected only once. This could be a read error, since a much larger clone is one nucleotide away. This chain connects TRBV7-9 to TRBJ2-7; 13 nucleotides align to TRBD2. CDR3 length equals 20 residues. Trimming took 4 bases from V and 7 from J; bases not matched to a gene: 22. The germline CDR1 and CDR2 sequences are SEHNR and FQNEAQ (reference sequence). The CDR3 region is CASSYQKGTSGIQSYNEQYF. The CDR3 region has the DNA TGTGCCAGCAGCTACCAGAAGGGGACTAGCGGGATTCAGTCCTACAATGAGCAGTACTTC.

This clonotype was seen more than once but under ten times. This chain joins TRBV4-2 and TRBJ2-4; D is uncertain. The J call may be faulty, since TRBJ2-7 better matches the DNA end. The germline V gene encodes CDR1 LGHNA and CDR2 YNFKEQ. This CDR3 is built from 14 residues. CDR3 nucleotides: TGTGCCAGCAGCCAAGAAAGCAGCCCCTACGAGCAGTACTTC. The encoded protein is CASSQESSPYEQYF.

The rearrangement uses TRBV12-3 or TRBV12-4 and TRBJ1-2, with D perhaps TRBD1 (6 bases). This CDR3 contains 13 residues. Trimming removed 6 bases from V and 5 bases from J, with 13 bases in between. CDR3 nucleotides: TGTGCCAGCAGCGCAGGGGTCCCTTATGGCTACACCTTC. It specifies CASSAGVPYGYTF.

A word on this clonotype: A much larger clone lies a single base off, so this may be a read error. J is TRBJ1-2 and V is TRBV4-1; TRBD1 might be the D (5 bases). This CDR3 spans 14 amino acids. The germline gives CDR1 MGHRA, CDR2 YSYEKL. CDR3 coding DNA: TGCGCCAGCAGCCAAGCGACAGCTAACTATGGCTCCACCTTC. Its translation: CASSQATANYGSTF.

This clonotype appeared many times. This chain connects TRBV5-1 to TRBJ2-3, with TRBD2 as a possible D gene (6 bases). Germline lookup yields CDR1 SGHRS and CDR2 YFSETQ. This CDR3 is 14 amino acids long. The V end was cut by 3 bases, the J end by 0 bases, with 8 bases between. The CDR3 reads CASSSGTSTDTQYF. The CDR3 DNA follows: TGCGCCAGCAGCTCCGGGACTAGCACAGATACGCAGTATTTT.

This clonotype was seen once. The chain recombines TRBV20-1 with TRBJ1-3, with D tentatively TRBD1 (6 bases). The CDR3 sequence is 15 residues long. The V gene's germline CDR1 is DFQATT and CDR2 SNEGSKA (reference sequence). Deletions cut 6 bases from V and 0 bases from J, with 15 bases between. This CDR3 is CSATSRGYSGNTIYF. In DNA form, the CDR3 reads TGCAGTGCGACAAGCAGGGGATACTCTGGAAACACCATATATTTT.

This clonotype was counted between two and nine times. The chain recombines TRBV10-3 with TRBJ2-1; 9 nucleotides match TRBD2. This CDR3 is built from 14 residues. Per germline, CDR1 ENHRY and CDR2 SYGVKD. With 6 bases clipped from V and 5 bases from J, the junction kept 5 bases outside the gene matches. CDR3 nucleotide sequence: TGTGCCATCAGAAAGCGGGAGGAAGACAATGAGCAGTTCTTC. This codes for CAIRKREEDNEQFF.

The chain employs TRBV4-1 and TRBJ2-1; 9 nucleotides agree with TRBD2. This CDR3 contains 17 residues. Germline V lookup: CDR1 MGHRA, CDR2 YSYEKL. Trimming at V came to 4 bases and at J to 9 bases, leaving 16 bases not matched to a gene. The CDR3 region is CASSPRLPGLAQSEQFF. CDR3 in DNA: TGCGCCAGCAGCCCCAGATTGCCGGGACTAGCACAGTCTGAGCAGTTCTTC.

The V call is TRBV4-2, the J call TRBJ2-3, with D maybe TRBD2 (7 bases). In germline, CDR1 is LGHNA, CDR2 YNFKEQ. V lost 5 bases and J lost 2, with 23 bases in between. This CDR3 has 18 amino acids. CDR3 sequence (DNA): TGTGCCAGCAGCTCTCTCGCCCAAGGGGCGGGGGCCACAGATACGCAGTATTTT. Protein sequence: CASSSLAQGAGATDTQYF.

The table lists this clonotype with a few counts. This chain uses TRBV5-1 with TRBJ1-2; unclear D gene. The CDR3 totals 15 residues. Trimming took off 0 bases at V and 5 bases at J, with 14 bases between the two ends. CDR1 and CDR2 from the germline V gene are SGHRS and YFSETQ. CDR3 region: CASSLGRNLAYGYTF. CDR3 coding DNA: TGCGCCAGCAGCTTGGGGCGGAACCTTGCATATGGCTACACCTTC.

This chain links TRBV20-1 with TRBJ1-1, with TRBD1 identical over 8 bases. The CDR3 has 15 amino acids. Germline V gene sequence: CDR1 DFQATT, CDR2 SNEGSKA (reference sequence). The V and J ends lost 6 bases and 4 bases, in that order; junction bases with no gene match: 13. The CDR3 region is CSASPIRGHVTEAFF. In DNA form, the CDR3 reads TGCAGTGCCTCACCTATCAGGGGGCACGTCACTGAAGCTTTCTTT.

This clonotype has more than one count but fewer than ten. The CDR3, as DNA: TGCGCCAGCAGCCAAGGACGGGGACTAGCGGATAGCACAGATACGCAGTATTTT. It codes for CASSQGRGLADSTDTQYF. The chain couples TRBV4-1 to TRBJ2-3; 11 nucleotides agree with TRBD2. CDR3 length: 18 amino acids. The V gene end was trimmed by 1 base and the J gene end by 0 bases; junction bases not matched to a gene: 6. CDR1 and CDR2 from the germline V gene are MGHRA and YSYEKL.

The chain links TRBV7-9 to TRBJ1-2; D may be TRBD1 (6 bases). The CDR3 sequence is 15 residues long. V was trimmed by 5 bases and J by 2 bases, leaving 15 bases between them. Germline CDR1 and CDR2: SEHNR and FQNEAQ (reference sequence). The CDR3 region has the DNA TGTGCCAGCAGCGCAAACAGGGTCGCGAACTATGGCTACACCTTC. It translates to CASSANRVANYGYTF.

This clonotype came up a few times. V and J are TRBV28 and TRBJ2-7; 12 bases are a match to TRBD2. This CDR3 comprises 16 residues. Trimming cost V 6 bases and J 3 bases; bases outside gene matches: 9. Germline-derived CDR1 and CDR2 are MDHEN and SYDVKM. The CDR3 DNA reads TGTGCCAGCAGATACCCGACTAGCGGGAGTATCTACGAGCAGTACTTC. Its protein is CASRYPTSGSIYEQYF. The full variable domain, with the rest looked up from reference TRBV28 and TRBJ2-7, is DVKVTQSSRYLVKRTGEKVFLECVQDMDHENMFWYRQDPGLGLRLIYFSYDVKMKEKGDIPEGYSVSREKKERFSLILESASTNQTSMYLCASRYPTSGSIYEQYFGPGTRLTVT.

The chain employs TRBV7-9 and TRBJ2-7; D may be TRBD2 (5 bases). V lost 2 bases and J 7 bases, leaving 30 bases between the germline ends. Germline CDR1 reads SEHNR; CDR2 reads FQNEAQ (reference sequence). There are 19 residues in the CDR3. CDR3 residues: CASSLSRPQLVPSYNEQYF. The DNA for the CDR3 is TGTGCCAGCAGCTTATCCCGCCCTCAACTAGTTCCCTCCTACAATGAGCAGTACTTC.

In its sample, this clonotype was seen a few times. The V call is TRBV7-2, the J call TRBJ1-4, with D possibly matching TRBD1 (5 bases). The CDR3 contains 16 residues. Trimming removed 5 bases from V and 4 bases from J, with 17 bases in between. Germline V gene lookup returns CDR1 SGHTA and CDR2 FQGNSA. The CDR3 reads CASSLESGRVNEKLFF. CDR3 bases: TGTGCCAGCAGCCTGGAAAGTGGCAGGGTTAATGAAAAACTGTTTTTT.

This clonotype has only a few counts. V is TRBV6-1 and J is TRBJ1-2, with D unclear. CDR3 length: 12 amino acids. The V gene lost 1 base and the J gene lost 6 bases, with 6 bases spanning the gap. CDR1 and CDR2 (germline): MNHNS, SASEGT. Here the CDR3 DNA reads TGTGCCAGCAGTGAAGACGTCCATGGCTACACCTTC. Its protein is CASSEDVHGYTF.

This clonotype was counted only a few times. The chain is built from TRBV3-1 and TRBJ2-7; D remains ambiguous. From germline, CDR1 is LGHDT and CDR2 YNNKEL (reference sequence). V gave up 0 bases and J gave up 0 bases, with 12 bases separating them. CDR3 length: 16 amino acids. The CDR3 DNA reads as TGTGCCAGCAGCCAAGAAATAAGCTGGACCTCCTACGAGCAGTACTTC. Its protein product is CASSQEISWTSYEQYF.

The chain employs TRBV4-2 and TRBJ1-2; D is perhaps TRBD1 (6 bases). CDR1 is LGHNA, CDR2 YNFKEQ, per germline. The CDR3 sequence is 14 residues long. V shed 2 bases and J shed 4 bases, with 11 bases lying between them. CDR3 loop: CASSQTGTSYGYTF. The CDR3 bases are TGTGCCAGCAGCCAAACCGGGACAAGCTATGGCTACACCTTC.

Only a few counts were recorded for this clonotype. V usage is TRBV20-1 and J usage is TRBJ2-1, with 11 bases aligning to TRBD2. Per the germline V gene, CDR1 is DFQATT and CDR2 is SNEGSKA (reference sequence). The ends lost 3 bases at V and 6 bases at J; junction bases unmatched: 7. The CDR3 covers 15 residues. The CDR3 DNA reads TGCAGTGCTAGGCTCACTAGCGGGAGTCTCAATGAGCAGTTCTTC. Protein sequence: CSARLTSGSLNEQFF.

The rearrangement uses TRBV20-1 and TRBJ1-1; possibly TRBD1 for D (5 bases). CDR1 is DFQATT, CDR2 SNEGSKA, per germline (reference sequence). The CDR3 covers 15 residues. V was cut by 3 bases and J by 4 bases, with 18 bases left in between. The DNA for the CDR3 is TGCAGTGCTAGTGGGTACAGGTTGAAGAGCACTGAAGCTTTCTTT. Translation: CSASGYRLKSTEAFF.